The count of the clone carrying this T cell receptor (beta chain) is one. Germline CDR1 reads SGDLS; CDR2 reads YYNGEE. Trimming cost V 4 bases and J 0 bases, with 8 bases left between them. The CDR3 extends over 15 amino acids. Sequenced by immunoSEQ multiplex PCR; TCRdb stores in-frame clones only, minus some. The table shows roughly 52,000 clones, with roughly 85% occurring only once. This entry is derived from a study of glioma-infiltrating T cells after dendritic cell vaccination. The sequencing here drew on blood, taken before dendritic cell vaccination. This sequence originates from a human donor with glioblastoma. The chain is built from TRBV9 and TRBJ2-6; no clear D. The CDR3 loop is CASSPLSSGANVLTF. The CDR3 DNA sequence: TGTGCCAGCAGCCCTCTGTCCTCTGGGGCCAACGTCCTGACTTTC.